This is a list of T cell receptor beta chains from one sample in a study of blood T cell repertoires in COVID-19. Libraries were prepared by immunoSEQ multiplex PCR; TCRdb keeps only in-frame clonotypes and omits some of them. The sample has some 400,000 clones; approximately 86% are singletons. The sequencing input was peripheral blood. These receptor sequences come from a human donor in a cohort sampled during active COVID-19. Both conserved end residues are part of each CDR3. The D gene is left open where the match is weak. Expanded clones are given a class, and other clones once, few, many or no size at all.

v_call	j_call	clone_size	d_call	cdr3_nt	cdr3_aa
TRBV30	TRBJ2-3	once	.	TGTGCCTGGATGTACTCGGGGACTAGCACAGATACGCAGTATTTT	CAWMYSGTSTDTQYF
TRBV10-2	TRBJ1-1	few	TRBD1	TGCGCCAGCAGAGGGGGGGACAGGAGTCCTGCTGAAGCTTTCTTT	CASRGGDRSPAEAFF
TRBV9	TRBJ2-7	once	TRBD2	TGTGCCAGCAGCCCAACGGGGGGGAGCTCCTACGAGCAGTACTTC	CASSPTGGSSYEQYF
TRBV29-1	TRBJ1-1	.	.	TGCAGCGCCGAAGGAGCCCTGGGGGGGCCTACCATGAACACTGAAGCTTTCTTT	CSAEGALGGPTMNTEAFF
TRBV5-1	TRBJ2-7	once	.	TGCGCCAGCAGCATCTTGGCCCAGGGATCCTACGAGCAGTACTTC	CASSILAQGSYEQYF
TRBV9	TRBJ2-4	.	.	TGTGCCAGCAGCGTAGACGGGACTGTTGTGACTCAGTACTTC	CASSVDGTVVTQYF
TRBV19	TRBJ2-6	.	.	TGTGCCAGTACCAACGCCCAGGGAGGACTCTCTGGGGCCAACGTCCTGACTTTC	CASTNAQGGLSGANVLTF
TRBV9	TRBJ2-7	.	.	TGTGCCAGCAGCCCCACCGGGGTCACCTACGAGCAGTACTTC	CASSPTGVTYEQYF
TRBV19	TRBJ2-2	.	TRBD2	TGTGCCACCACCCTCGGCGGGGGGACCGGGGAGCTGTTTTTT	CATTLGGGTGELFF
TRBV10-1	TRBJ2-1	.	.	TGCGCCAGCAGAGCAGGGGTCAGCTACAATGAGCAGTTCTTC	CASRAGVSYNEQFF
TRBV7-8	TRBJ1-4	.	TRBD1	TGTGCCAGCAGAAGGGGTCTTAGCCGGTCTTTTGGGACAGGGAATGAAAAACTGTTTTTT	CASRRGLSRSFGTGNEKLFF
TRBV20-1	TRBJ2-3	.	TRBD1	TGCAGTGCTAGTTGGGGAAGGGGGCGCGAAGATACGCAGTATTTT	CSASWGRGREDTQYF
TRBV25-1	TRBJ2-5	.	TRBD2	TGTGCCAGCAGTGAATTCGGGAGGGAGACCCAGTACTTC	CASSEFGRETQYF
TRBV10-2	TRBJ2-3	.	TRBD2	TGCGCCAGCAGCCCTAGCGGGCATAGCACAGATACGCAGTATTTT	CASSPSGHSTDTQYF
TRBV3-1/TRBV3-2	TRBJ2-7	.	TRBD2	TGTGCCAGCAGCCAAACCCCTCGGGGGGAACAGTACTTC	CASSQTPRGEQYF
TRBV19	TRBJ2-3	.	.	TGTGCCAGTGGGCCAGCCGGCACAGATACGCAGTATTTT	CASGPAGTDTQYF
TRBV5-1	TRBJ2-1	.	TRBD2	TGCGCCAGCAGCTTGGGTCTAGCGGGGTACAATGAGCAGTTCTTC	CASSLGLAGYNEQFF
TRBV4-1	TRBJ2-7	.	.	TGCGCCAGCAGCCGGTCCGGGGTAGGTGACTACGAGCAGTACTTC	CASSRSGVGDYEQYF
TRBV15	TRBJ2-7	.	TRBD2	TGTGCCACCAGCAGAGATCTGGCTAGCGGCTCCTACGAGCAGTACTTC	CATSRDLASGSYEQYF
TRBV5-6	TRBJ2-1	.	.	TGTGCCAGCAGCCGCGGCGGGAATATTTGGAGATCCTACAATGAGCAGTTCTTC	CASSRGGNIWRSYNEQFF
TRBV10-3	TRBJ2-7	.	.	TGTGCCAGCGGCGCCCCCGAAGGCTACGAGCAGTACTTC	CASGAPEGYEQYF
TRBV28	TRBJ2-5	.	.	TGTGCCAGCAGTTTGGGGGGTGGTAGCGGTGAAGAGACCCAGTACTTC	CASSLGGGSGEETQYF
TRBV4-1	TRBJ2-5	.	TRBD2	TGCGCCAGCGCTAGGGGACTAGCGGCTCAAGAGACCCAGTACTTC	CASARGLAAQETQYF
TRBV7-9	TRBJ1-3	.	.	TGTGCCAGCAGCCCCTTAGGAAACACCATATATTTT	CASSPLGNTIYF
TRBV12-2	TRBJ2-7	.	.	TGTGCAAGTCGCTCCCCCCTGAGGGACTACGAGCAGTACTTC	CASRSPLRDYEQYF
TRBV19	TRBJ1-3	.	.	TGTGCCAGTAGTATGTCCGGGGGGACCATATATTTT	CASSMSGGTIYF
TRBV28	TRBJ2-3	.	.	TGTGCCAGCCCCCCTGGCAGGGCGGAAGGAGATACGCAGTATTTT	CASPPGRAEGDTQYF
TRBV6-4	TRBJ2-1	.	TRBD2	TGTGCCAGCAGTGAATCTAGCGGGGGGAACAATGAGCAGTTCTTC	CASSESSGGNNEQFF
TRBV6-5	TRBJ1-6	.	TRBD1	TGTGCCAGCACCCGGACAGGGGGTAACTCACCCCTCCACTTT	CASTRTGGNSPLHF
TRBV19	TRBJ1-2	.	.	TGTGCCAGTATCCACGCGGTCGGCGGCTACACCTTC	CASIHAVGGYTF
TRBV27	TRBJ2-3	.	TRBD2	TGTGCCAGCAGTCCCCGCCGGGGGGGGGAGGGGACAGATACGCAGTATTTT	CASSPRRGGEGTDTQYF
TRBV7-9	TRBJ2-3	.	TRBD2	TGTGCCAGCAGCTTAGATCTAGCGGGAGGGTATGGCACAGATACGCAGTATTTT	CASSLDLAGGYGTDTQYF
TRBV19	TRBJ1-1	.	.	TGTGCCAGTAGTGTGGGGTCCTTTCGGGGCACTGAAGCTTTCTTT	CASSVGSFRGTEAFF
TRBV7-7	TRBJ2-1	.	TRBD2	TGTGCCAGCAGCTTATCGGTAGCGGGAGGTGAGGAGCAGTTCTTC	CASSLSVAGGEEQFF
TRBV4-1	TRBJ2-7	few	.	TGCGCCAGCAGCCAAGTCGGGGGCTACGAGCAGTACTTC	CASSQVGGYEQYF
TRBV5-1	TRBJ2-7	.	TRBD1	TGCGCCAGCAGCTTGGACAGGGGCCACGAGCAGTACTTC	CASSLDRGHEQYF
TRBV6-5	TRBJ1-2	.	TRBD1	TGTGCCAGCCATGTCTGGACAGGGACGTATGGCTACACCTTC	CASHVWTGTYGYTF
TRBV5-6	TRBJ2-3	few	TRBD2	TGTGCCAGCAGCTTACGACTAGCGGGGGACACAGATACGCAGTATTTT	CASSLRLAGDTDTQYF
TRBV4-1	TRBJ2-3	.	.	TGCGCCAGCAGCCGAGGTTGGGGCGTTGGGTACACAGATACGCAGTATTTT	CASSRGWGVGYTDTQYF